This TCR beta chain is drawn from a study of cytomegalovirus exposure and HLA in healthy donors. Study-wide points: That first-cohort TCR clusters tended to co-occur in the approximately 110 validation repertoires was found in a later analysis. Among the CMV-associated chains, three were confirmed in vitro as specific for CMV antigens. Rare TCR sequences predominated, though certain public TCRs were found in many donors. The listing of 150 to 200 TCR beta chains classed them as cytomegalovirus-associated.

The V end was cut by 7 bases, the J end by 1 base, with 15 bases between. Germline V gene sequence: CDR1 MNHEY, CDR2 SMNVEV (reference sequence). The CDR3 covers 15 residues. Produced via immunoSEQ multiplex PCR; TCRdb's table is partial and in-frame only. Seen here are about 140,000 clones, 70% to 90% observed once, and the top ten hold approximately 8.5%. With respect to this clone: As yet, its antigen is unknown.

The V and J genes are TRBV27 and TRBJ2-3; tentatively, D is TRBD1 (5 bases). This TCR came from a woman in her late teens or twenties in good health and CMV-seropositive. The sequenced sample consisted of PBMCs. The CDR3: CASTSGVGGTDTQYF. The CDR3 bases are TGTGCCAGCACAAGTGGCGTAGGGGGCACAGATACGCAGTATTTT.